The 5 T cell receptor beta chains given below trace back to one sample, sequenced in a study of Tregs in tolerant kidney transplant recipients. Related graft donors supplied nonmyeloablative bone marrow transplants, and mixed chimerism was transient. The table came from immunoSEQ multiplex PCR; TCRdb's copy has only in-frame clones and leaves some out. Its table records about 23,000 clones. Sample: CD4+ T cells from blood (PBMCs), taken 6 months after the transplant. These receptors were obtained from a human patient who received a combined kidney and bone marrow transplant. Some T cells may be supplied by the graft donor.

As concerns this clone: Sequencing ends 3 residues short of the CDR3 end; the germline J gene provides the rest. The chain links TRBV7-9 to TRBJ2-1, with D tentatively TRBD2 (6 bases). Germline CDR1 reads SEHNR; CDR2 reads FQNEAQ (reference sequence). The CDR3 sequence is 15 residues long. Trimming pared 5 bases from V and 5 bases from J, leaving 16 bases between. The CDR3: CASSQTSKKDNEQFF. CDR3 DNA, as far as it was read: TGTGCCAGCAGCCAGACTAGTAAAAAAGACAATGAG.

The CDR3 loop reads CASSSGLAGEDDEQYF. The sequenced part of the CDR3 DNA is TGTGCCAGCAGTTCCGGACTAGCGGGAGAAGACGACGAG. The chain combines TRBV28 with TRBJ2-7; 13 bases map to TRBD2. The sequence runs out 3 residues before the end of the CDR3; the remainder is reconstructed from the germline J gene. Trimming cost V 4 bases and J 5 bases; bases outside gene matches: 8. Germline V CDR1 and CDR2: MDHEN, SYDVKM. The CDR3 covers 16 residues.

Regarding this clone: The read halts 3 residues ahead of the CDR3 end, with the missing end drawn from the germline J gene. This sequence joins TRBV7-2 and TRBJ2-5; 7 nucleotides align to TRBD2. CDR1 SGHTA and CDR2 FQGNSA come from the germline V gene. This CDR3 comprises 14 residues. J gave up 4 bases and V 5 bases, and 7 bases lay outside the gene matches. Partial CDR3 DNA: TGTGCCAGCAGCCTGGTTTGGGGGGGAGAGACC. This codes for CASSLVWGGET. The whole CDR3 sequence reads CASSLVWGGETQYF.

Turning to this clone: The missing CDR3 end, 3 residues past where the read stops, is filled in from the germline J gene. The chain links TRBV6-2 or TRBV6-3 to TRBJ1-3; perhaps TRBD1 as D (5 bases). Germline lookup yields CDR1 MNHEY and CDR2 SVGEGT. V gave up 4 bases and J gave up 4 bases, with 8 bases separating them. The CDR3 spans 13 residues. The CDR3 sequence: CASSWTTGNTIYF. The sequenced CDR3 bases are TGTGCCAGCAGTTGGACAACCGGAAACACC.

About this clone: The CDR3 end lies 3 residues beyond the end of the read and is filled in from the germline J gene. This chain links TRBV5-1 with TRBJ2-1, with D possibly TRBD2 on 6 matching bases. The V gene's germline CDR1 is SGHRS and CDR2 YFSETQ. CDR3 size: 15 residues. The germline V and J ends were trimmed by 2 bases and 5 bases, with 14 bases remaining between them. CDR3 sequence: CASSLGGGTNNEQFF. Partial CDR3 DNA: TGCGCCAGCAGCTTAGGTGGGGGGACCAACAATGAG.